Presented here are 30 T cell receptor beta chains from one specimen sequenced in a study of blood T cell repertoires in COVID-19. TCRdb keeps only in-frame clones here, not all; method: immunoSEQ multiplex PCR. The sample records more than 45,000 clones, roughly 87% being singletons. Sample: peripheral blood. The receptors were gathered from an older woman with acute or convalescent COVID-19.

This sequence joins TRBV7-2 and TRBJ1-6; D is unresolved. Germline V gives CDR1 SGHTA, CDR2 FQGNSA. The CDR3 has 17 amino acids. V lost 1 base, J lost 2 bases, and 12 bases lay in between. The CDR3 DNA reads TGTGCCAGCAGCTTAGACTCAAACGGGGCCTATAATTCACCCCTCCACTTT. Translating it yields CASSLDSNGAYNSPLHF.

This chain joins TRBV27 and TRBJ2-7; D not certain. Trimming removed 0 bases at V and 2 bases at J, with 8 bases between. Germline CDR1 and CDR2: MNHEY and SMNVEV (reference sequence). CDR3 length equals 14 residues. For the CDR3, the DNA is TGTGCCAGCAGTTTATCGGCCAGGACCTACGAGCAGTACTTC. As protein: CASSLSARTYEQYF.

The gene calls are TRBV5-6 and TRBJ1-2; D remains ambiguous. The ends were cut back, 4 bases at V and 8 bases at J, with 15 bases in the middle. The CDR3 extends over 13 amino acids. In germline, CDR1 is SGHDT, CDR2 YYEEEE. The CDR3, as DNA: TGTGCCAGCAGCCCGCGGGGTGTGGGGGGCTACACCTTC. This gives the protein CASSPRGVGGYTF.

This clone has just one count. The V and J genes are TRBV13 and TRBJ2-3; 10 nucleotides agree with TRBD2. CDR1 and CDR2 (germline): PRHDT, FYEKMQ (reference sequence). The CDR3 has 15 residues. With 5 bases clipped from V and 1 base from J, the junction kept 3 bases outside the gene matches. CDR3: CASSPGTSGTDTQYF. The CDR3 nucleotides read TGTGCCAGCAGCCCCGGGACTAGCGGCACAGATACGCAGTATTTT.

The table lists this clone with a count of one. The rearrangement uses TRBV6-5 and TRBJ1-4; D remains unclear. Germline V gene lookup returns CDR1 MNHEY and CDR2 SVGAGI. The CDR3 covers 13 residues. Trimming took 9 bases from V and 2 from J, leaving 10 bases between them. The CDR3 DNA is TGTGCCAGTCATTCGGGGACTAATGAAAAACTGTTTTTT. This encodes CASHSGTNEKLFF.

The chain couples TRBV6-5 to TRBJ2-7, with D unclear. V lost 4 bases, J lost 3 bases, and 4 bases lay in between. Germline CDR1 and CDR2: MNHEY and SVGAGI. The CDR3 loop spans 11 amino acids. The CDR3 sequence: CASSSVYEQYF. CDR3 bases: TGTGCCAGCAGTTCAGTCTACGAGCAGTACTTC.

The gene calls are TRBV7-2 and TRBJ2-2, with TRBD1 identical over 9 bases. The CDR3 runs to 15 residues. Germline values: CDR1 SGHTA, CDR2 FQGNSA. V shed 3 bases and J 6 bases; nucleotides not matched to a gene: 5. The CDR3 reads CASSFMGQGAGELFF. In nucleotides, the CDR3 is TGTGCCAGCAGCTTTATGGGACAGGGAGCCGGGGAGCTGTTTTTT.

The rearrangement uses TRBV6-5 and TRBJ1-2, with D perhaps matching TRBD1 (6 bases). The length of the CDR3 is 13 residues. Per the germline V gene, CDR1 is MNHEY and CDR2 is SVGAGI. Trimming pared 5 bases from V and 2 bases from J, leaving 9 bases between. The CDR3 loop reads CASSRDINYGYTF. DNA for the CDR3: TGTGCCAGCAGTAGGGACATAAACTATGGCTACACCTTC.

This chain connects TRBV6-6 to TRBJ1-5; D gene unclear. This CDR3 is built from 14 residues. CDR1 and CDR2 (germline): MNHNY, SVGAGI (reference sequence). The V end lost 7 bases, the J end lost 4 bases, and 14 bases lay between the germline ends. CDR3 bases: TGTGCCAGCAATCAACGTGAGATAAATCAGCCCCAGCATTTT. It is translated as CASNQREINQPQHF.

The chain couples TRBV7-8 to TRBJ2-7; D might be TRBD1 (5 bases). Trimming took 5 bases from V and 8 from J, leaving 13 bases between them. The CDR3 runs 12 residues. CDR1 and CDR2 (germline): SGHVS, FQNEAQ. The chain's CDR3 is CASSPRVGKQYF. CDR3 in DNA: TGTGCCAGCAGCCCCAGGGTGGGCAAGCAGTACTTC.

This clone was found once. The chain combines TRBV9 with TRBJ2-2, with TRBD2 matching over 8 bases. The CDR3 extends over 15 amino acids. Germline V gene data show CDR1 as SGDLS and CDR2 as YYNGEE. Losses at the gene ends were 0 bases for V and 4 bases for J; bases not matched to a gene: 2. The CDR3, as DNA: TGTGCCAGCAGCGTAGCGGGGGGGAGCACCGGGGAGCTGTTTTTT. Protein sequence: CASSVAGGSTGELFF. The full variable domain, rest sourced from reference TRBV9 and TRBJ2-2, is DSGVTQTPKHLITATGQRVTLRCSPRSGDLSVYWYQQSLDQGLQFLIQYYNGEERAKGNILERFSAQQFPDLHSELNLSSLELGDSALYFCASSVAGGSTGELFFGEGSRLTVL.

This clone was picked up one time. The chain uses TRBV27 and TRBJ2-3, with 9 bases that match TRBD2. The CDR3 consists of 16 residues. Germline-derived CDR1 and CDR2 are MNHEY and SMNVEV (reference sequence). J lost 5 bases, V lost 1 base, and 7 bases had no gene match. Written as DNA, the CDR3 is TGTGCCAGCAGTTTATATGGCGGGGGGGCTCGAGATACGCAGTATTTT. This codes for CASSLYGGGARDTQYF.

The V and J genes are TRBV6-5 and TRBJ2-7; 8 positions agree with TRBD1. V shed 5 bases, J shed 2 bases, and the junction held 2 bases outside the gene matches. The CDR3 totals 13 residues. The V gene's germline CDR1 is MNHEY and CDR2 SVGAGI. The CDR3, as DNA: TGTGCCAGCAGTCGGGACAGGACCTACGAGCAGTACTTC. It yields the protein CASSRDRTYEQYF.

The chain couples TRBV27 to TRBJ2-1; TRBD2 aligns across 8 bases. The V and J ends lost 4 bases and 3 bases, in that order; junction bases with no gene match: 2. CDR3 length equals 14 residues. From germline, CDR1 is MNHEY and CDR2 SMNVEV (reference sequence). The CDR3 is CASSSGGLYNEQFF. DNA for the CDR3: TGTGCCAGCAGTTCGGGGGGGCTCTACAATGAGCAGTTCTTC.

The J gene is TRBJ1-5, the V gene TRBV10-3, with D possibly being TRBD1 (5 bases). The V and J ends lost 10 bases and 1 base respectively, with 23 bases between them. The CDR3 extends over 17 amino acids. Germline CDR1 is ENHRY and CDR2 is SYGVKD. CDR3: CATLPGGAGFSNQPQHF. The CDR3 nucleotides read TGTGCCACCCTCCCGGGGGGTGCGGGCTTCAGCAATCAGCCCCAGCATTTT.

The chain combines TRBV19 with TRBJ1-5, with D uncertain. The V end lost 0 bases, the J end lost 11 bases, and 8 bases lay between the germline ends. Germline CDR1 LNHDA, CDR2 SQIVND (reference sequence). This CDR3 has 12 residues. CDR3 amino acids: CASSIDERAQHF. Here the CDR3 DNA reads TGTGCCAGTAGTATAGACGAGAGAGCCCAGCATTTT. The full variable domain, completed using reference TRBV19 and TRBJ1-5, is DGGITQSPKYLFRKEGQNVTLSCEQNLNHDAMYWYRQDPGQGLRLIYYSQIVNDFQKGDIAEGYSVSREKKESFPLTVTSAQKNPTAFYLCASSIDERAQHFGDGTRLSIL.

V is TRBV5-1 and J is TRBJ1-6; maybe TRBD1 (5 bases). The CDR3 has 18 residues. Trimming shortened V by 1 base and J by 0 bases, and 14 bases separated the two germline ends. Germline CDR1 and CDR2: SGHRS and YFSETQ. The CDR3 sequence is CASSLTGRGSSYNSPLHF. The DNA of the CDR3 is TGCGCCAGCAGCTTGACGGGGCGGGGAAGCTCCTATAATTCACCCCTCCACTTT.

The table lists this clone with a count of one. CDR3 sequence: CASSSMNTEAFF. The CDR3, as DNA: TGTGCCAGCAGTTCTATGAACACTGAAGCTTTCTTT. The chain links TRBV12-3 or TRBV12-4 to TRBJ1-1; D ambiguous. This CDR3 has 12 amino acids. Deletions cut 4 bases from V and 0 bases from J, with 3 bases between.

The count of this clone is one. The chain combines TRBV6-5 with TRBJ2-1; 8 bases are shared with TRBD1. The V gene's germline CDR1 is MNHEY and CDR2 SVGAGI. The CDR3 is 14 residues long. V was pared by 5 bases and J by 7 bases, with 7 bases of the junction left unmatched. CDR3 amino acids: CASSRRTGTNEQFF. As DNA, the CDR3 is TGTGCCAGCAGTAGGAGGACAGGGACAAATGAGCAGTTCTTC.

This rearrangement joins TRBV10-2 to TRBJ2-3; 8 bases align to TRBD2. Per the germline V gene, CDR1 is WSHSY and CDR2 is SAAADI. CDR3 size: 17 residues. V lost 3 bases, J lost 1 base, and 9 bases stayed unmatched. The CDR3 DNA is TGCGCCAGCAGTGATTCAGCGGGGGTTTCGGGCACAGATACGCAGTATTTT. It encodes CASSDSAGVSGTDTQYF.

This chain links TRBV3-1 (or the pseudogene TRBV3-2) with TRBJ1-4; tentative D call: TRBD1 (6 bases). Trimming stripped 4 bases from V and 1 base from J, with 7 bases between. The CDR3 is made up of 14 amino acids. CDR1 is LGHDT and CDR2 is YNNKEL in the germline V gene (reference sequence). The CDR3 nucleotides read TGTGCCAGCAGCCCCAGGGGAACTAATGAAAAACTGTTTTTT. Translation gives CASSPRGTNEKLFF.

This clone came up once. The rearrangement joins TRBV6-1 to TRBJ2-7; 11 positions agree with TRBD2. The CDR3 extends over 15 amino acids. The germline gives CDR1 MNHNS, CDR2 SASEGT. Trimming took 1 base from V and 4 from J; bases not matched to a gene: 3. CDR3 protein: CASSEGASGGYEQYF. Written as DNA, the CDR3 is TGTGCCAGCAGTGAAGGGGCTAGCGGGGGGTACGAGCAGTACTTC.

The chain's CDR3 is CASSLESDYYGYTF. Here the CDR3 DNA reads TGTGCCAGCAGCTTAGAATCGGACTACTATGGCTACACCTTC. The chain couples TRBV7-9 to TRBJ1-2, with unresolved D. CDR1 SEHNR and CDR2 FQNEAQ come from the germline V gene (reference sequence). V gave up 1 base and J gave up 3 bases, with 9 bases separating them. This CDR3 region has 14 residues.

This clone occurred a few times. The CDR3 region has the DNA TGTGCCAGCAGCTTGACGGCTAGCGGGAACAATGAGCAGTTCTTC. This encodes CASSLTASGNNEQFF. The chain has TRBV7-6 and TRBJ2-1; TRBD2 aligns across 9 bases. V dropped 3 bases and J dropped 5; count of bases not matched to a gene: 5. The V gene's germline CDR1 is SGHVS and CDR2 FNYEAQ. The CDR3 sequence is 15 residues long.

The gene calls are TRBV10-3 and TRBJ2-2; 11 bases are shared with TRBD2. The CDR3 extends over 13 amino acids. CDR1 ENHRY and CDR2 SYGVKD come from the germline V gene. With 10 bases clipped from V and 7 bases from J, the junction kept 5 bases outside the gene matches. The CDR3 here is CATTGLADGELFF. The CDR3 DNA follows: TGTGCCACCACGGGACTAGCGGACGGGGAGCTGTTTTTT.

The V and J genes are TRBV7-2 and TRBJ1-3; D possibly corresponds to TRBD1 (5 bases). V was trimmed by 3 bases and J by 4 bases, leaving 16 bases between them. The length of the CDR3 is 16 residues. Germline CDR1 reads SGHTA; CDR2 reads FQGNSA. The CDR3 DNA reads TGTGCCAGCAGCTTTTTAGGGGTCGTACGGGGAAACACCATATATTTT. Translation gives CASSFLGVVRGNTIYF.

The chain links TRBV7-2 to TRBJ2-3, with TRBD2 identical over 7 bases. The CDR3 has 14 residues. Unmatched junction bases numbered 4, after V lost 5 bases and J lost 2 bases. CDR1 SGHTA and CDR2 FQGNSA come from the germline V gene. CDR3 amino acids: CASSPSGYTDTQYF. The CDR3 DNA is TGTGCCAGCAGCCCTAGCGGATACACAGATACGCAGTATTTT.

The genes are TRBV4-2 and TRBJ2-3; 16 bases align to TRBD2. J lost 2 bases, V lost 0 bases, and 17 bases had no gene match. The CDR3 covers 23 residues. Per germline, CDR1 LGHNA and CDR2 YNFKEQ. CDR3 sequence: CASSQDRTRGLAGGETLTDTQYF. The CDR3 DNA reads as TGTGCCAGCAGCCAAGATCGAACCAGGGGACTAGCGGGGGGGGAGACACTCACAGATACGCAGTATTTT.

The DNA for the CDR3 is TGTGCCAGTAGTCCCAGGGGTAGGCAGGGCAATCAGCCCCAGCATTTT. Translated: CASSPRGRQGNQPQHF. The chain recombines TRBV19 with TRBJ1-5, with D possibly TRBD1 on 6 matching bases. The CDR3 runs 16 residues. From germline, CDR1 is LNHDA and CDR2 SQIVND (reference sequence). The V end was cut by 5 bases, the J end by 2 bases, with 16 bases between.

The chain links TRBV6-6 to TRBJ1-1; 9 bases line up with TRBD1. V was pared by 6 bases and J by 4 bases, with 6 bases of the junction left unmatched. Germline V gene sequence: CDR1 MNHNY, CDR2 SVGAGI (reference sequence). This CDR3 comprises 14 residues. The CDR3 nucleotides are TGTGCCAGCAGACTACAGGGGGCTAGCACTGAAGCTTTCTTT. Its protein is CASRLQGASTEAFF.